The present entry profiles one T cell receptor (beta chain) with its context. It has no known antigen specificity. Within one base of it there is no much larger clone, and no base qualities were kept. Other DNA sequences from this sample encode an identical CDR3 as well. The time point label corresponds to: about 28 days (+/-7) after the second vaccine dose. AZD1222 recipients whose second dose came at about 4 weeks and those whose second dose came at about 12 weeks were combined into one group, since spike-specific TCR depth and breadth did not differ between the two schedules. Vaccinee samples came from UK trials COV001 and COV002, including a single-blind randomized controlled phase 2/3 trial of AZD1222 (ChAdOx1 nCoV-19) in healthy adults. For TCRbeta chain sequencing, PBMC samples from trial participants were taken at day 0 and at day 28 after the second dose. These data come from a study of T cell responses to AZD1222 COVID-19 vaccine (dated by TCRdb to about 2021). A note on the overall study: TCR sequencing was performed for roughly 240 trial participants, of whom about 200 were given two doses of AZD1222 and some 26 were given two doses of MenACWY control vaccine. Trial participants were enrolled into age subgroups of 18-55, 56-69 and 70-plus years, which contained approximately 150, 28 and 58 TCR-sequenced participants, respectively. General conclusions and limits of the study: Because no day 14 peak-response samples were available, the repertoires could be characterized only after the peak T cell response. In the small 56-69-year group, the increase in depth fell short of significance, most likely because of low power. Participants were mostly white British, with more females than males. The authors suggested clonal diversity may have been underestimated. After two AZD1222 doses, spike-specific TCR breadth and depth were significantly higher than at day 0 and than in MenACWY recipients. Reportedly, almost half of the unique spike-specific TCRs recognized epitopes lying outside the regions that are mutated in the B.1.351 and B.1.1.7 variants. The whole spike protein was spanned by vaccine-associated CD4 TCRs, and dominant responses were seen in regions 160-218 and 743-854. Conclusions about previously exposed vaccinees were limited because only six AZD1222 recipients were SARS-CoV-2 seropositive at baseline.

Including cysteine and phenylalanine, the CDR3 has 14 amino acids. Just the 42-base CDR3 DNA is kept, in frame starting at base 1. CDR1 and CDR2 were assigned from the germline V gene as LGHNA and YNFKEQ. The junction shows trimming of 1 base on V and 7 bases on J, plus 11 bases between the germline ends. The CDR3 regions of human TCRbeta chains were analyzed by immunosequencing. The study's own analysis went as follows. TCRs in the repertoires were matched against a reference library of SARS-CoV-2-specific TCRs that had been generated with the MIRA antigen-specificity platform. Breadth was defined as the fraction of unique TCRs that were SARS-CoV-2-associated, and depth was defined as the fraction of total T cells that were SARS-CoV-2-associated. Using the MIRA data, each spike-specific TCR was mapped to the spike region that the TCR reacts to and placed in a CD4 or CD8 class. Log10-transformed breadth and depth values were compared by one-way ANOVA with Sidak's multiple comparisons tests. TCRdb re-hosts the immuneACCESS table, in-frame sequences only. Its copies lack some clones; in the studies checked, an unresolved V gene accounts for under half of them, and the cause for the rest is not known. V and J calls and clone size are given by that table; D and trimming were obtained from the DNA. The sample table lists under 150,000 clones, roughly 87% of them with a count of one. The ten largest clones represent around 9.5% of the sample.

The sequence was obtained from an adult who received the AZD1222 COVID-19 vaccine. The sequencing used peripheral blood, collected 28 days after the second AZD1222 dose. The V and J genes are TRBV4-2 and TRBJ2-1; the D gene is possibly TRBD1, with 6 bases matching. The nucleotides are TGTGCCAGCAGCCAAGGGGGGCCGGGGAATGAGCAGTTCTTC. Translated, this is CASSQGGPGNEQFF.